The sequence of this T cell receptor (beta chain) was determined in a study of Graves' ophthalmopathy and Graves' hyperthyroidism (dated by TCRdb to the late 2010s). Describing the broader study: Peripheral blood samples were taken at the time of initial diagnosis, before any treatment was given. The study used TCR beta repertoire signatures to distinguish Graves' ophthalmopathy from Graves' hyperthyroidism and to predict progression to ophthalmopathy. In total, some 130 blood samples were TCR-sequenced: approximately 42 ophthalmopathy, some 80 hyperthyroidism and about 17 hyperthyroidism-to-ophthalmopathy patients. To explore V-J signatures distinguishing ophthalmopathy from hyperthyroidism, a discovery set of about a hundred patients (about 44 ophthalmopathy, some 55 stable hyperthyroidism) was enrolled. The independent validation cohort included about 19 hyperthyroidism patients plus 17 patients who later progressed from hyperthyroidism to ophthalmopathy. T-cell repertoires of thyroid tissue and blood were compared in more than 5 hyperthyroidism patients. Following sample collection, hyperthyroidism patients were given methimazole at a starting dose of 30 mg daily, and ophthalmopathy patients were given high-dose intravenous methylprednisolone. The roughly 94 discovery patients were randomly divided into training and test sets at a 7:3 ratio.

Hyperthyroidism was defined as stable when no progression to ophthalmopathy occurred within 18 months of follow-up. The hyperthyroidism patients were 18 to 65 years old and newly diagnosed, with a disease duration of less than 2 months. Patients were excluded if they had other autoimmune diseases, uncontrolled infections, pregnancy or lactation. Clinical symptoms, serum thyroxine, TRAb, thyroid ultrasound and orbital computed tomography formed the basis of the diagnosis. Using Ficoll-Paque density gradient centrifugation, PBMCs were isolated from 9.5 to 10 ml of fresh peripheral blood. Trizol reagent was used to extract the total RNA, and its quality was then checked on an Agilent 2100 Bioanalyzer. The CDR3 numbers 15 residues from cysteine through phenylalanine. Solely the CDR3 DNA is kept, with 45 bases framed from the first base. The germline V and J ends show losses of 2 bases and 3 bases respectively, and no gene match explains 4 bases of the junction.

This clonotype was detected many times. The specificity of this receptor is unknown. Within one base of it there is no much larger clone, and no base qualities were kept. Here is what the overall study found, with its caveats: Sample size was not statistically predetermined, and group allocation was not concealed from the investigators. Ophthalmopathy was separated from stable hyperthyroidism by the 13-signature model with just under 90% sensitivity and roughly 83% specificity in cross-validation and with 80%/75% in the test set. In validation, the model predicted ophthalmopathy progression with more than 70% sensitivity and approximately 75% specificity; some 13 predicted patients were CT-confirmed with GO in a median of around 6 months. Among expanded thyroid clonotypes with frequency above 0.001, most also showed up in blood, which suggests that blood repertoires may reflect the thyroid immune response.

TCR beta CDR3 regions were amplified from RNA transcripts for repertoire sequencing. HTBI primers and the Qiagen OneStep RT-PCR kit were used in a first-round RT-PCR, which was followed by a second-round multiplex PCR, size selection and purification. The libraries underwent paired-end sequencing with 100 bp reads on an Illumina HiSeq2000. Under the source paper's analysis protocol: Reads were processed with SOAPnuke, discarding reads with adapters, uncalled bases, mean Phred below 15, or no exact constant-primer or identifier match. COPE v1.2.5 was used to merge high-quality paired reads. Clonotypes were defined as unique nucleotide sequences and were aligned to IMGT TRB V, D and J references using MiTCR v1.1. Only V-J combinations with frequency above 0.0001 were analysed, covering more than 99% of repertoires. For each V-J combination, a TCR clonal expansion and chaos score was defined as the ratio of F50 clonal expansion to chaos observed in the TCRdist matrix. Welch's t-statistics and random forest were used to reduce the features to around 13 V-J combinations, which were then used as input to a naive Bayes classifier. Thyroid-blood repertoire similarity was quantified with the Morisita-Horn index. TCRdb reprocessing: public reads trimmed at Q25 with fastp, clones called with MiXCR, in-frame beta chains kept. Entries are consolidated by CDR3 protein sequence, retaining the most common genes and DNA. The V and J calls reflect TCRdb's pipeline rather than the authors' work. In all, the sample holds more than 300,000 distinct CDR3 sequences, and 15% of those were seen once. Jointly, the top ten make up roughly 7% of the sample.

This receptor chain uses TRBV12-3 or TRBV12-4 and TRBJ2-5, and 9 junctional nucleotides match TRBD2. This clonotype originated in a woman between 18 and 29 years old with stable Graves' hyperthyroidism. Donor details come from another sample of the same person, matched by shared clones. What was sequenced was peripheral blood. The CDR3 protein: CASSLSSGAEETQYF. The sequence in DNA is TGTGCCAGCAGTTTATCTAGCGGGGCTGAAGAGACCCAGTACTTC.